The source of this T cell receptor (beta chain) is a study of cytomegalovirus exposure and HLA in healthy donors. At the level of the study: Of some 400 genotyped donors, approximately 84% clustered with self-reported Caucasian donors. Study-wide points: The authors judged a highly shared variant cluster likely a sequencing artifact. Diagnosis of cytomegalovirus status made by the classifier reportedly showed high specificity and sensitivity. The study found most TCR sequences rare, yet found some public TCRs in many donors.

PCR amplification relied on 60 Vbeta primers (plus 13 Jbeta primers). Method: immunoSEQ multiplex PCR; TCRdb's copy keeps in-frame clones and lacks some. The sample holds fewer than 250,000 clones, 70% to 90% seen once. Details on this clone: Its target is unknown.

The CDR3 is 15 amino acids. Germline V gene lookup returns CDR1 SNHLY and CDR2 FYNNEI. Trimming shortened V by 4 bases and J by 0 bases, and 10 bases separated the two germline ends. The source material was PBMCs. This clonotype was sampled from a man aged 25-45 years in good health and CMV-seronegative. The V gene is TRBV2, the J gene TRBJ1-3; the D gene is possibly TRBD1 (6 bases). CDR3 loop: CASSGGTNSGNTIYF. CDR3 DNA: TGTGCCAGCAGTGGGGGGACAAACTCTGGAAACACCATATATTTT.